Each of the 12 T cell receptor beta chains below was sequenced from the same sample in a study of cytomegalovirus exposure and HLA in healthy donors. It was with 60 Vbeta and 13 Jbeta primers that the PCR ran. Method: immunoSEQ multiplex PCR; TCRdb's copy keeps in-frame clones and lacks some. The data show roughly 160,000 clones, with approximately 81% seen just once and around 0.41% held by the top ten. Material: PBMCs. Source of these receptors: a boy aged 2 to 10 in good health and CMV-seronegative.

This chain connects TRBV6-5 to TRBJ2-5; possibly TRBD1 for D (5 bases). The germline V and J ends were trimmed by 4 bases and 3 bases, with 9 bases remaining between them. Germline V gives CDR1 MNHEY, CDR2 SVGAGI. The CDR3 loop spans 13 amino acids. CDR3 nucleotides: TGTGCCAGCAGTTTAGGCAGGGAAGAGACCCAGTACTTC. Translated, it gives CASSLGREETQYF.

V and J are TRBV12-5 and TRBJ1-5, with a weak D call TRBD1 (5 bases). Trimming cost V 0 bases and J 5 bases, with 11 bases left between them. CDR1 and CDR2 from the germline V gene are LGHNT and FRNRAP. The CDR3 spans 15 residues. The CDR3 protein is CASGLVGTGHQPQHF. The CDR3, as DNA: TGTGCTAGTGGTTTGGTAGGTACAGGTCATCAGCCCCAGCATTTT.

The chain employs TRBV19 and TRBJ2-3, with D perhaps matching TRBD2 (5 bases). Trimming cost V 1 base and J 5 bases, with 22 bases left between them. Germline V gene data show CDR1 as LNHDA and CDR2 as SQIVND (reference sequence). This CDR3 has 18 residues. CDR3: CASSIGGRWEKPGDTQYF. DNA for the CDR3: TGTGCCAGTAGTATAGGAGGGAGATGGGAGAAGCCCGGAGATACGCAGTATTTT.

V and J are TRBV5-5 and TRBJ1-2, with 7 nucleotides matching TRBD1. This CDR3 region has 13 residues. The V gene end was trimmed by 4 bases and the J gene end by 8 bases; junction bases not matched to a gene: 8. CDR1 and CDR2 from the germline V gene are SGHKS and YYEKEE (reference sequence). The CDR3 DNA is TGTGCCAGCAGCGCGACAGGGCCAAAAGGCTACACCTTC. Its translation is CASSATGPKGYTF.

This rearrangement joins TRBV2 to TRBJ1-2; 9 positions agree with TRBD1. This CDR3 spans 17 amino acids. The junction had 14 bases not matched to a gene; V was cut back by 5 bases and J by 4 bases. CDR1 is SNHLY and CDR2 is FYNNEI in the germline V gene. CDR3 residues: CASSPPRTGAHAYGYTF. The CDR3, as DNA: TGTGCCAGCAGTCCTCCCCGGACAGGGGCCCACGCCTATGGCTACACCTTC.

CDR3 coding DNA: TGTGCCAGTACCCCGGGATTTAACTATGGCTACACCTTC. It yields the protein CASTPGFNYGYTF. The chain is built from TRBV19 and TRBJ1-2; D uncertain. V dropped 7 bases and J dropped 1 base, with 10 bases sitting between them. Germline V gene sequence: CDR1 LNHDA, CDR2 SQIVND (reference sequence). The CDR3 spans 13 residues.

The V and J genes are TRBV7-6 and TRBJ1-5, with a tentative D call TRBD1 (6 bases). With 1 base removed from V and 7 bases from J, the gap between germline ends came to 11 bases. There are 14 residues in the CDR3. In germline, CDR1 is SGHVS, CDR2 FNYEAQ. The CDR3 reads CASSLGGQGQPQHF. The CDR3 region has the DNA TGTGCCAGCAGCTTAGGGGGGCAGGGACAGCCCCAGCATTTT.

The chain links TRBV19 to TRBJ1-1, with 10 bases matching TRBD1. Germline trimming cut 5 bases from V and 2 bases from J; bases unmatched to any gene: 5. In germline, CDR1 is LNHDA, CDR2 SQIVND (reference sequence). The CDR3 is made up of 15 amino acids. The CDR3 region has the DNA TGTGCCAGTAGTCGAAGGGACAGGGGAAACACTGAAGCTTTCTTT. Protein sequence: CASSRRDRGNTEAFF.

J is TRBJ1-5 and V is TRBV10-1, with 8 bases lining up with TRBD1. With 6 bases clipped from V and 2 bases from J, the junction kept 12 bases outside the gene matches. The CDR3 is 17 residues long. The germline V gene has CDR1 WNHNN and CDR2 SYGVQD (reference sequence). CDR3 sequence: CASSPGLRGHGNQPQHF. The CDR3 DNA reads TGCGCCAGCAGCCCTGGGCTCAGGGGGCATGGCAATCAGCCCCAGCATTTT.

The chain couples TRBV7-6 to TRBJ1-2; 7 bases align to TRBD1. J was trimmed by 3 bases and V by 3 bases; bases with no gene match: 1. The CDR3 has 13 residues. From germline, CDR1 is SGHVS and CDR2 FNYEAQ. CDR3 amino acids: CASSFGTDYGYTF. The DNA for the CDR3 is TGTGCCAGCAGCTTCGGGACAGACTATGGCTACACCTTC.

This clone was picked up one time. This chain connects TRBV5-6 to TRBJ2-7; 11 nucleotides align to TRBD1. The CDR3 contains 15 residues. Germline CDR1 reads SGHDT; CDR2 reads YYEEEE. Trimming took 4 bases from V and 0 from J; bases not matched to a gene: 3. In nucleotides, the CDR3 is TGTGCCAGCAGCGGGGACAGGGGGGCCTCCTACGAGCAGTACTTC. Protein: CASSGDRGASYEQYF.

V and J are TRBV5-1 and TRBJ2-3, with 7 positions matching TRBD2. V lost 0 bases to trimming and J lost 2 bases; unmatched junction nucleotides: 6. This CDR3 region has 16 residues. Germline V CDR1 and CDR2: SGHRS, YFSETQ. As DNA, the CDR3 is TGCGCCAGCAGCTTGGGGGTAGCGGGTGACACAGATACGCAGTATTTT. It specifies CASSLGVAGDTDTQYF.